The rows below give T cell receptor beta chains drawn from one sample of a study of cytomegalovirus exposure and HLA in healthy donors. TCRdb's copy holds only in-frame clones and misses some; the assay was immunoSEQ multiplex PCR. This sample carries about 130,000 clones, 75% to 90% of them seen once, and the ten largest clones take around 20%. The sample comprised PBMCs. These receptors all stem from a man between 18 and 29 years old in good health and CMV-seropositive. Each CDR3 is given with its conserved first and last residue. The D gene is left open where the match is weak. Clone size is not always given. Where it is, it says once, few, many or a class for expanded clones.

CDR3 DNA: TGTGCCAGCAGTTACGGGGGGACAGGTCGGTTCGAGCAGTTCTTC
CDR3 protein: CASSYGGTGRFEQFF
J gene: TRBJ2-1
CDR3 length: 15
clone size: .
D gene: TRBD1
V gene: TRBV6-5

CDR3 DNA: TGTGCCAGTAGAGATACTGGACAGATTGGCACAGATACGCAGTATTTT
CDR3 protein: CASRDTGQIGTDTQYF
J gene: TRBJ2-3
CDR3 length: 16
clone size: .
D gene: .
V gene: TRBV19

CDR3 DNA: TGTGCCAGCTCACCACCGATGGGGGGGGAGACCCAGTACTTC
CDR3 protein: CASSPPMGGETQYF
J gene: TRBJ2-5
CDR3 length: 14
clone size: .
D gene: TRBD2
V gene: TRBV18

CDR3 DNA: TGCGCCAGCAGCTTGGGCGGGAAAGGCGAGACCCAGTACTTC
CDR3 protein: CASSLGGKGETQYF
J gene: TRBJ2-5
CDR3 length: 14
clone size: .
D gene: .
V gene: TRBV5-1

CDR3 DNA: TGTGCCTGGAGTGTACAGCGGTCATCTCATTGGACAGATACGCAGTATTTT
CDR3 protein: CAWSVQRSSHWTDTQYF
J gene: TRBJ2-3
CDR3 length: 17
clone size: .
D gene: .
V gene: TRBV30

CDR3 DNA: TGTGCCAGCAAATCCATCAGCACAGATACGCAGTATTTT
CDR3 protein: CASKSISTDTQYF
J gene: TRBJ2-3
CDR3 length: 13
clone size: .
D gene: .
V gene: TRBV19

CDR3 DNA: TGCAGTGAGGGGGACTACAATGAGCAGTTCTTC
CDR3 protein: CSEGDYNEQFF
J gene: TRBJ2-1
CDR3 length: 11
clone size: .
D gene: .
V gene: TRBV20-1

CDR3 DNA: TGTGCCTGGAGGCCGGGACAGGCGAACACTGAAGCTTTCTTT
CDR3 protein: CAWRPGQANTEAFF
J gene: TRBJ1-1
CDR3 length: 14
clone size: .
D gene: TRBD1
V gene: TRBV30

CDR3 DNA: TGCGCCAGCAGCTTGGAAGCAGGATTTAACTCTGGGGCCAACGTCCTGACTTTC
CDR3 protein: CASSLEAGFNSGANVLTF
J gene: TRBJ2-6
CDR3 length: 18
clone size: few
D gene: .
V gene: TRBV5-1

CDR3 DNA: TGTGCCAGTAGTATAGGGACTAGCGGGGCAGATACGCAGTATTTT
CDR3 protein: CASSIGTSGADTQYF
J gene: TRBJ2-3
CDR3 length: 15
clone size: few
D gene: TRBD2
V gene: TRBV19

CDR3 DNA: TGTGCCAGTAGCCTCCAAGGGGCCGGAAACACCATATATTTT
CDR3 protein: CASSLQGAGNTIYF
J gene: TRBJ1-3
CDR3 length: 14
clone size: .
D gene: .
V gene: TRBV19

CDR3 DNA: TGTGCCAGCGGACAGCTCCCGCAGATCTATGGCTACACCTTC
CDR3 protein: CASGQLPQIYGYTF
J gene: TRBJ1-2
CDR3 length: 14
clone size: once
D gene: .
V gene: TRBV27

CDR3 DNA: TGTGCCATCGGGAACCAGGAGGCAGATACGCAGTATTTT
CDR3 protein: CAIGNQEADTQYF
J gene: TRBJ2-3
CDR3 length: 13
clone size: .
D gene: .
V gene: TRBV10-3

CDR3 DNA: TGTGCCAGCAGTCCCGGGGGGCGCACTGAAGCTTTCTTT
CDR3 protein: CASSPGGRTEAFF
J gene: TRBJ1-1
CDR3 length: 13
clone size: .
D gene: .
V gene: TRBV25-1

CDR3 DNA: TGCGCCAGCAGCCCCGGACAGGGGGACCTTTACGAGCAGTACTTC
CDR3 protein: CASSPGQGDLYEQYF
J gene: TRBJ2-7
CDR3 length: 15
clone size: .
D gene: TRBD1
V gene: TRBV5-1

CDR3 DNA: TGCGCCAGCAGCCCACTAACAGGGAATGATTCACCCCTCCACTTT
CDR3 protein: CASSPLTGNDSPLHF
J gene: TRBJ1-6
CDR3 length: 15
clone size: .
D gene: .
V gene: TRBV4-1

CDR3 DNA: TGTGCCAGCAGCTTATACCCGCCAGGGGACATTCAGTACTTC
CDR3 protein: CASSLYPPGDIQYF
J gene: TRBJ2-4
CDR3 length: 14
clone size: .
D gene: .
V gene: TRBV7-9

CDR3 DNA: TGTGCCAGCAGCTTAGCGGGGGGGCCCACAGATACGCAGTATTTT
CDR3 protein: CASSLAGGPTDTQYF
J gene: TRBJ2-3
CDR3 length: 15
clone size: .
D gene: .
V gene: TRBV7-9

CDR3 DNA: TGCGCCAGCCCCCGACAGGGGATCTACGAGCAGTACTTC
CDR3 protein: CASPRQGIYEQYF
J gene: TRBJ2-7
CDR3 length: 13
clone size: .
D gene: TRBD1
V gene: TRBV10-2

CDR3 DNA: TGTGCCAGCAGTCAGACAGGTCCATTAACCCCGTACCAGAACACTGAAGCTTTCTTT
CDR3 protein: CASSQTGPLTPYQNTEAFF
J gene: TRBJ1-1
CDR3 length: 19
clone size: .
D gene: .
V gene: TRBV2

CDR3 DNA: TGTGCCAGCAGCCTCAGGGGGAGCAATCAGCCCCAGCATTTT
CDR3 protein: CASSLRGSNQPQHF
J gene: TRBJ1-5
CDR3 length: 14
clone size: .
D gene: TRBD1
V gene: TRBV7-2

CDR3 DNA: TGCGCCAGCAGCCAAGCTAGTGGCGGGGGGGCAAATGAGCAGTTCTTC
CDR3 protein: CASSQASGGGANEQFF
J gene: TRBJ2-1
CDR3 length: 16
clone size: .
D gene: TRBD2
V gene: TRBV4-1

CDR3 DNA: TGCGCCAGCAAGCCAGGGGGCTCTAGCACAGATACGCAGTATTTT
CDR3 protein: CASKPGGSSTDTQYF
J gene: TRBJ2-3
CDR3 length: 15
clone size: .
D gene: TRBD1
V gene: TRBV5-1

CDR3 DNA: TGTGCCAGCTCGGGCAGGGTGAACACTGAAGCTTTCTTT
CDR3 protein: CASSGRVNTEAFF
J gene: TRBJ1-1
CDR3 length: 13
clone size: .
D gene: .
V gene: TRBV18

CDR3 DNA: TGTTCCAGCGAGGGGGACTACAATGAGCAGTTCTTC
CDR3 protein: CSSEGDYNEQFF
J gene: TRBJ2-1
CDR3 length: 12
clone size: .
D gene: .
V gene: TRBV7-9

CDR3 DNA: TGTGCCAGCAGCTCCGGGACAGGACTACCAACGGACTCCTACGAGCAGTACTTC
CDR3 protein: CASSSGTGLPTDSYEQYF
J gene: TRBJ2-7
CDR3 length: 18
clone size: .
D gene: TRBD1
V gene: TRBV13